There are many counts of the clone carrying this T cell receptor beta chain. The antigen is unknown. Over 18 months, lack of ophthalmopathy progression marked Graves' hyperthyroidism as stable. It was approximately 9.4 ml of fresh peripheral blood that supplied the PBMCs. This sample is drawn from a study of T cells in Graves' hyperthyroidism and ophthalmopathy. General study findings and limits: Through a model of 13 V-J features, ophthalmopathy was separated from stable hyperthyroidism.

Using RNA transcripts as the source, TCR beta CDR3 regions were amplified. The study used the HTBI primer set for a first-round RT-PCR of the TCR CDR3. TCRdb processed the multiplex PCR reads anew with MiXCR; each CDR3 protein has one entry. The top ten clones hold about 3.7% of a sample with a few hundred thousand distinct CDR3 sequences, roughly 19% of them seen once. Germline CDR1 KGHSH, CDR2 LQKENI. V was clipped by 3 bases and J by 0 bases, with 14 bases between them. This CDR3 has 16 residues. This TCR was sampled from a woman aged 18-29 years with Graves' hyperthyroidism. The sample comprised blood. The chain couples TRBV18 to TRBJ1-2; no definite D call. CDR3: CASSPVSDGANYGYTF. The CDR3 DNA reads as TGTGCCAGCTCACCTGTGTCGGATGGGGCTAACTATGGCTACACCTTC.